The source of this TCR beta chain is a study of glioma-infiltrating T cells after dendritic cell vaccination. Study-wide results and caveats: TCR clonality showed no direct relationship with survival.

The primer mix had 60 V beta and 13 J beta primers. Sequencing was performed with immunoSEQ multiplex PCR; in TCRdb, only in-frame clones are kept and a portion is missing. The repertoire holds over 65,000 clones, with around 84% as singletons. Specified time point: after dendritic cell vaccination, including at tumor progression/relapse. As for this clone: The antigen is unknown.

The receptor was isolated from a human donor with glioblastoma. The sample in question was blood, obtained after dendritic cell vaccination.

The CDR3 coding sequence is TGTGCCAGCAGCCTATGGGACAGAAACAATCAGCCCCAGCATTTT. Amino acids: CASSLWDRNNQPQHF. The rearrangement uses TRBV7-2 and TRBJ1-5, with 7 bases matching TRBD1. The CDR3 totals 15 residues. Germline V gives CDR1 SGHTA, CDR2 FQGNSA. Germline trimming cut 5 bases from V and 3 bases from J; bases unmatched to any gene: 7.